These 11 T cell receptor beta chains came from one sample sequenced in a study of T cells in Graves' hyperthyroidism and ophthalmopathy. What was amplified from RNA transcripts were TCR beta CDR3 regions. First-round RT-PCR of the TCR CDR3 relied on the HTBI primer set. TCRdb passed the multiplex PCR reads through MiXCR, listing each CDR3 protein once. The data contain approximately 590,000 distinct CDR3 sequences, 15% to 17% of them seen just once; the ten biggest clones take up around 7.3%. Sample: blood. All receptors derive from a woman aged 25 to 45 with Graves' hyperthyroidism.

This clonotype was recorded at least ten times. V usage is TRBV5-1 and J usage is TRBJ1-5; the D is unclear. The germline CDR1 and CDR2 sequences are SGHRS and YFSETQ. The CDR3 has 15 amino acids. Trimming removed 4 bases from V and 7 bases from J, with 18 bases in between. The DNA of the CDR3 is TGCGCCAGCAGCCCGCGTGGCGGTAACGGGCAGCCCCAGCATTTT. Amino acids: CASSPRGGNGQPQHF.

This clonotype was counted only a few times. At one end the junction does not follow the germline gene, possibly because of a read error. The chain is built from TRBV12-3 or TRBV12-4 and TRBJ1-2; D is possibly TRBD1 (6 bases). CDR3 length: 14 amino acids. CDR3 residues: CVSSLGGTGYGYTF. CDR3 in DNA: TGTGTCAGCAGTTTAGGGGGGACCGGCTATGGCTACACCTTC.

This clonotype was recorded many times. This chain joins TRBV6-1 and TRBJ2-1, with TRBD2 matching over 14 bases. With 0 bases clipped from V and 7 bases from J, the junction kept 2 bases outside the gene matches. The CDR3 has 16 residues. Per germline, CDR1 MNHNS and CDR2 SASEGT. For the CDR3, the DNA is TGTGCCAGCAGTGAAGCTTGGACTAGCGGGAGGAATGAGCAGTTCTTC. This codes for CASSEAWTSGRNEQFF.

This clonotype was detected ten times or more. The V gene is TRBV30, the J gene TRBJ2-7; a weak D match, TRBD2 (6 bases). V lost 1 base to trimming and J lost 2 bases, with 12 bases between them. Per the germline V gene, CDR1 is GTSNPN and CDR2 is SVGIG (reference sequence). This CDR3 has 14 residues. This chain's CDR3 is CAWSAAGVTYEQYF. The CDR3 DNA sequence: TGTGCCTGGAGTGCAGCGGGCGTCACCTACGAGCAGTACTTC. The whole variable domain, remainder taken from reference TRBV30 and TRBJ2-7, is SQTIHQWPATLVQPVGSPLSLECTVEGTSNPNLYWYRQAAGRGLQLLFYSVGIGQISSEVPQNLSASRPQDRQFILSSKKLLLSDSGFYLCAWSAAGVTYEQYFGPGTRLTVT.

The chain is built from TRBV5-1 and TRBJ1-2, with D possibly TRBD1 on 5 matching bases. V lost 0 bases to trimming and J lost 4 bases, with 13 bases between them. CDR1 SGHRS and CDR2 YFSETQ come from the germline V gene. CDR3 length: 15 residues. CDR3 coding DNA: TGCGCCAGCAGCTTGGGTGGGGCAGATGGCTATGGCTACACCTTC. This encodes CASSLGGADGYGYTF.

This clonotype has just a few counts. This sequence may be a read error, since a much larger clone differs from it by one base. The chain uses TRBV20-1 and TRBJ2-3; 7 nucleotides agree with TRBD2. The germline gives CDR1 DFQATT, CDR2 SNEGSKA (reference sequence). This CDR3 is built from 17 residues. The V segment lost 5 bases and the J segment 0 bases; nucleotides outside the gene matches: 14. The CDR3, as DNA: TGCAGTGCTGAAGGGACTGGCGGGAGCTTGAGCACAGATACGCAGTATTTT. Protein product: CSAEGTGGSLSTDTQYF.

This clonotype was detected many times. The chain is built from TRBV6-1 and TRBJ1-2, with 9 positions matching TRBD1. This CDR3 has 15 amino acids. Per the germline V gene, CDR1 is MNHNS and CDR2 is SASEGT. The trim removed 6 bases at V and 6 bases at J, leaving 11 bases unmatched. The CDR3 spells CASSGWDRASHGYTF. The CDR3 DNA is TGTGCCAGCAGCGGGTGGGACAGGGCATCCCATGGCTACACCTTC.

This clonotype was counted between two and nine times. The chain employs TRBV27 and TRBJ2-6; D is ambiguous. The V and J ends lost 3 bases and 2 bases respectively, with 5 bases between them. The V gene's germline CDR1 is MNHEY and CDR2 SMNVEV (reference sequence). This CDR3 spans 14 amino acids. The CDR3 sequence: CASSFSTGANVLTF. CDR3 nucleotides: TGTGCCAGCAGTTTTTCTACTGGGGCCAACGTCCTGACTTTC.

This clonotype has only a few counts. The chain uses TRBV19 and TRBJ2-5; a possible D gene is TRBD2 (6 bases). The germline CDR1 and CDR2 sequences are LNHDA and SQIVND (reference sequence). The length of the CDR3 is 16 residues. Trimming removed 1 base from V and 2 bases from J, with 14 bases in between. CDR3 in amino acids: CASSIGVGRGQETQYF. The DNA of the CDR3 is TGTGCCAGTAGTATAGGTGTCGGGAGAGGACAAGAGACCCAGTACTTC.

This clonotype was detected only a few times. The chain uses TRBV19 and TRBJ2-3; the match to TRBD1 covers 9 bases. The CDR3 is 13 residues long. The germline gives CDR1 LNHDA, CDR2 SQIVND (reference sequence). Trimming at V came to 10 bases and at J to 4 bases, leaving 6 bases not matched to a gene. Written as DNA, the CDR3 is TGTGCCACGTCGGGACAGGGACCAGATACGCAGTATTTT. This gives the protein CATSGQGPDTQYF.

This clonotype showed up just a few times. CDR3 sequence: CASGHSSRGLAKNIQYF. The CDR3 coding sequence is TGTGCCAGCGGACATAGTAGTAGGGGACTAGCCAAAAACATTCAGTACTTC. The genes are TRBV3-1 and TRBJ2-4, with D possibly matching TRBD2 (6 bases). Germline-derived CDR1 and CDR2 are LGHDT and YNNKEL (reference sequence). V gave up 8 bases and J gave up 0 bases, with 20 bases separating them. This CDR3 is 17 amino acids long.